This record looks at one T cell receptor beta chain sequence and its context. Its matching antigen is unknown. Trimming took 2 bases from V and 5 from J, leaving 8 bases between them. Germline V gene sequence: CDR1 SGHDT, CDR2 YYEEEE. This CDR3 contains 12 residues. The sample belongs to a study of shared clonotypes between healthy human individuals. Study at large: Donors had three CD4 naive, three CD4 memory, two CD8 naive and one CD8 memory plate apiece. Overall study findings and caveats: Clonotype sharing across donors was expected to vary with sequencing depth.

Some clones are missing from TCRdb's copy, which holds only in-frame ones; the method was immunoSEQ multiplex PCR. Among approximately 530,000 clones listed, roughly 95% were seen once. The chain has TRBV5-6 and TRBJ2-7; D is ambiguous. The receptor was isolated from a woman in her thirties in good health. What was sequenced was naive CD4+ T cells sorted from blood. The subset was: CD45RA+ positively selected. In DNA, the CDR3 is TGTGCCAGCAGCTTCAACGAAGACGAGCAGTACTTC. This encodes CASSFNEDEQYF.